Ten or more counts support the clone carrying this T cell receptor (beta chain). The data originate from a study of patients and donors after allogeneic stem cell transplantation. The V gene lost 2 bases and the J gene lost 4 bases, with 10 bases spanning the gap. Per the germline V gene, CDR1 is SNHLY and CDR2 is FYNNEI. The CDR3 is 14 residues long. TCRdb independently ran MiXCR on the RT-PCR reads; one entry per CDR3 protein. The table lists approximately 430,000 distinct CDR3 sequences, around 16% of them singletons. The chain uses TRBV2 and TRBJ2-3; possibly TRBD1 or TRBD2 for D (5 bases each). The sequenced sample was blood, either unsorted or a sorted T cell fraction (not recorded which). The TCR sequence derives from a human donor who was either an allogeneic HSCT recipient or a stem cell or donor lymphocyte infusion donor (not recorded which). It is not recorded whose cells these are; they may come from a transplant donor. DNA of the CDR3: TGTGCCAGCAGTGAAAACAGGCGGGCAGATACGCAGTATTTT. Translating it yields CASSENRRADTQYF.